These T cell receptor beta chains were read from a single sample in a study of early T cells in non-severe SARS-CoV-2 infection. Using its own MiXCR run on the 5' RACE reads, TCRdb lists one record per CDR3 protein. The repertoire holds some 60,000 distinct CDR3 sequences, with about 8.9% as singletons. The sequencing sample was made of whole blood. The receptors stem from an adult who was a healthcare worker with PCR-confirmed SARS-CoV-2 infection or an uninfected control (not recorded which). The CDR3 runs from the conserved cysteine through the conserved F or W. D genes are given only for firm matches. Not all rows give a size; the values are once, few, many and, for expanded clones, a class.

TRBJ2-1	TRBV5-6	few	TRBD1	TGTGCCAGCAGCTCCACCGGGACAGGTCCATACAATGAGCAGTTCTTC	CASSSTGTGPYNEQFF
TRBJ2-4	TRBV5-4	many	TRBD2	TGTGCCAGCAGCTACAGCGGGAGGGCCAAAAACATTCAGTACTTC	CASSYSGRAKNIQYF
TRBJ2-3	TRBV2	few	.	TGTGCCAGCAGTGCCCTCGCTGGACTAAAGGATACGCAGTATTTT	CASSALAGLKDTQYF
TRBJ2-2	TRBV1	many	.	TGCACCAGCAGCCGGGAAGCGGGGGCGAACACCGGGGAGCTGTTTTTT	CTSSREAGANTGELFF
TRBJ1-2	TRBV5-1	many	.	TGCGCCAGCAGCTCCGGACCGGGTCGGGGCTACACCTTC	CASSSGPGRGYTF
TRBJ1-1	TRBV5-6	few	.	TGTGCCAGCAGTGACAGGACTTCGAACACTGAAGCTTTCTTT	CASSDRTSNTEAFF
TRBJ2-3	TRBV10-3	many	TRBD2	TGTGCCATCAGTGGCGGGGGGGCAGATACGCAGTATTTT	CAISGGGADTQYF
TRBJ2-1	TRBV6-2/TRBV6-3	many	.	TGTGCCAGCACACGGGCTAGTCTCAACAATGAGCAGTTCTTC	CASTRASLNNEQFF
TRBJ2-2	TRBV12-3/TRBV12-4	few	.	TGTGCCAGCAGTGTGATCGGGGGGGAGCTGTTTTTT	CASSVIGGELFF
TRBJ2-5	TRBV14	.	.	TGTGCCAGCAGCCAATTTGGGAAAGAGACCCAGTACTTC	CASSQFGKETQYF
TRBJ1-1	TRBV5-6	.	.	TGTGCCAGCAGCAGGTTATACAGGGTAACTGAAGCTTTCTTT	CASSRLYRVTEAFF
TRBJ2-7	TRBV28	many	.	TGTGCCAGCAGTTTATGGGGACCAGAGAGCTACGAGCAGTACTTC	CASSLWGPESYEQYF
TRBJ2-7	TRBV15	.	.	TGTGCCACCAGCAGAGATGGGGGTCCCTACGAGCAGTACTTC	CATSRDGGPYEQYF
TRBJ2-7	TRBV20-1	many	.	TGCAGTGCTGCAGTGGAGATCGCCTCCTACGAGCAGTACTTC	CSAAVEIASYEQYF
TRBJ2-7	TRBV21-1	many	.	TGTGCCAGCAGAACCGAGGGACAGGGGGGCTCCTACGAGCAGTACTTC	CASRTEGQGGSYEQYF
TRBJ2-3	TRBV29-1	few	.	TGCAGCGTTGTTCTGTTAACAGATACGCAGTATTTT	CSVVLLTDTQYF
TRBJ2-5	TRBV6-6	many	.	TGTGCCAGCAGTTACGGTAATCTAGAGACCCAGTACTTC	CASSYGNLETQYF
TRBJ2-7	TRBV27	.	.	TGTGCCAGCAGTACCGTCCACTCCTACGAGCAGTACTTC	CASSTVHSYEQYF
TRBJ1-1	TRBV29-1	.	TRBD1	TGCAGCGTTGGCCAGGGGGGTCCGAACACTGAAGCTTTCTTT	CSVGQGGPNTEAFF
TRBJ1-2	TRBV19	few	.	TGTGCCAGTAGCCTAGGACGGAGAAATCTGGGCAACTATGGCTACACCTTC	CASSLGRRNLGNYGYTF
TRBJ1-2	TRBV12-3/TRBV12-4	many	TRBD1	TGTGCCAGCAGAAAATCCGGGACAGGGGGCTATGGCTACACCTTC	CASRKSGTGGYGYTF
TRBJ2-1	TRBV28	few	.	TGTGCCAGCAGTTTCCAGTGGGGGGATGAGCAGTTCTTC	CASSFQWGDEQFF
TRBJ1-6	TRBV5-1	many	.	TGCGCCAGCAGCTTGACGGACTATAATTCACCCCTCCACTTT	CASSLTDYNSPLHF
TRBJ1-1	TRBV29-1	.	.	TGCAGCGCTCAAACGTCGGGGGTTGAAGCTTTCTTT	CSAQTSGVEAFF
TRBJ2-1	TRBV29-1	.	.	TGCAGCGTTTCAGGAGACAGGATTAATGAGCAGTTCTTC	CSVSGDRINEQFF
TRBJ1-4	TRBV3-1	few	.	TGTGCCAGCAGCCCCCGGCCAGGTTCCGGCTCAAAACTGTTTTTT	CASSPRPGSGSKLFF
TRBJ1-1	TRBV6-1	many	.	TGTGCCAGCAGTGAAGGAGGGGTTTTAGGTTGGACTGAAGCTTTCTTT	CASSEGGVLGWTEAFF
TRBJ2-5	TRBV4-2	many	.	TGTGCCAGCAGCCAAGCTAAGGGGGACCAAGAGACCCAGTACTTC	CASSQAKGDQETQYF
TRBJ1-6	TRBV27	many	.	TGTGCCAGCAGCCATACGTCTTATAATTCACCCCTCCACTTT	CASSHTSYNSPLHF
TRBJ2-7	TRBV27	many	.	TGTGCCAGCAGCCCTTCAACCCCCTACGAGCAGTACTTC	CASSPSTPYEQYF
TRBJ2-5	TRBV20-1	.	.	TGCAGTGCCGAGCTAGCGACAGAGACCCAGTACTTC	CSAELATETQYF
TRBJ2-7	TRBV5-6	.	TRBD1	TGTGCCAGCAGCCTGGGACAGGGGGTAGGGGAGCAGTACTTC	CASSLGQGVGEQYF
TRBJ2-6	TRBV24-1	few	.	TGTGCCACCGAGGCAGAGTCTGGGGCCAACGTCCTGACTTTC	CATEAESGANVLTF
TRBJ2-5	TRBV2	few	.	TGTGCCAGCAGTGAAGGCTATGGCAGGGGTTTGGAGACCCAGTACTTC	CASSEGYGRGLETQYF
TRBJ2-6	TRBV24-1	few	.	TGTGCCACCAGCCCTAGGGCCAACGTCCTGACTTTC	CATSPRANVLTF
TRBJ2-1	TRBV5-4	many	TRBD2	TGTGCCAGCAGCTTGACGGGAGGCTCAAAAAGTTACAATGAGCAGTTCTTC	CASSLTGGSKSYNEQFF
TRBJ2-3	TRBV7-3	few	.	TGTGCCAGCAGCCCTTTCCCGGGCATACTCGGGGATACGCAGTATTTT	CASSPFPGILGDTQYF
TRBJ2-7	TRBV4-3	medium-sized	TRBD2	TGCGCCAGCAGCCAAGGGACTAGCGGGACCTACGAGCAGTACTTC	CASSQGTSGTYEQYF
TRBJ1-6	TRBV6-5	few	.	TGTGCCAGCAGTTACGGGCCGGCTTCGGGCTCCTATAATTCACCCCTCCACTTT	CASSYGPASGSYNSPLHF
TRBJ2-7	TRBV4-3	many	TRBD1	TGCGCCAGCAGCCAATTCAGCACAGGGACAGGGAAACACGAGCAGTACTTC	CASSQFSTGTGKHEQYF
TRBJ2-5	TRBV29-1	many	TRBD1	TGCAGCGTTTTCAGGGGGCAAGAGACCCAGTACTTC	CSVFRGQETQYF
TRBJ2-7	TRBV6-5	.	.	TGTGCCAGCAGTGGGTTCAACGAGCAGTACTTC	CASSGFNEQYF
TRBJ2-1	TRBV19	many	.	TGTGCCAGTAGTGGGTGGAGCGGATCCCGATTCTTC	CASSGWSGSRFF